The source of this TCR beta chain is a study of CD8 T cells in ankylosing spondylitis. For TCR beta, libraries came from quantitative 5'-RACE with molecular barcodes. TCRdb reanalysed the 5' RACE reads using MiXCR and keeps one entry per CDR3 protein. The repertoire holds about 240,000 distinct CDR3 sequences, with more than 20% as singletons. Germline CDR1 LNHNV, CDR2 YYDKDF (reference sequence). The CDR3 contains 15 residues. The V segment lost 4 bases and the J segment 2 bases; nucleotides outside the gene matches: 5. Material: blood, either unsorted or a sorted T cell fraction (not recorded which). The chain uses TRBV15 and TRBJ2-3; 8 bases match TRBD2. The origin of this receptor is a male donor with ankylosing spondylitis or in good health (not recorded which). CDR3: CATSKVAGNTDTQYF. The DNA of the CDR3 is TGTGCCACCAGCAAAGTAGCGGGGAACACAGATACGCAGTATTTT.